Presented here are 17 T cell receptor beta chains from one specimen sequenced in a study of CD8 T cells in Susac syndrome. The RNA, roughly 0.5 to 1 ug, was put through reverse transcription using random hexamers. TCRdb re-called the immunoSEQ multiplex PCR reads with MiXCR, one entry per CDR3 protein. The sample yields around 56,000 distinct CDR3 sequences, more than 90% seen once. Material: CD8+ T cells from PBMCs. Receptors originate from a human donor in good health.

The J gene is TRBJ1-1, the V gene TRBV6-2 or TRBV6-3; the D gene is possibly TRBD1 (5 bases). The CDR3 sequence is 14 residues long. Between the trimmed V and J ends, which lost 6 bases and 3 bases, there was a span of 14 bases. CDR1 MNHEY and CDR2 SVGEGT come from the germline V gene. CDR3 sequence: CASSPGGDYTEAFF. The CDR3, as DNA: TGTGCCAGCAGCCCCGGGGGGGACTACACTGAAGCTTTCTTT.

The chain has TRBV24-1 and TRBJ2-2, with D unresolved. There are 15 residues in the CDR3. The germline V gene encodes CDR1 KGHDR and CDR2 SFDVKD. V was cut by 0 bases and J by 1 base, with 5 bases left in between. DNA of the CDR3: TGTGCCACCAGTGATTTGCAGGAGAACACCGGGGAGCTGTTTTTT. It yields the protein CATSDLQENTGELFF.

The V and J genes are TRBV29-1 and TRBJ1-2; 7 bases are shared with TRBD1. After removal of 6 bases from V and 6 bases from J, the junction contained 4 bases not matched to a gene. The length of the CDR3 is 11 residues. The germline gives CDR1 SQVTM, CDR2 ANQGSEA. The CDR3 sequence is CSVDDRDGYTF. CDR3 coding DNA: TGCAGCGTCGATGACAGGGATGGCTACACCTTC.

In its sample, this clonotype was seen once. In this CDR3 the conserved last residue, phenylalanine or tryptophan, is missing, so a read error is likely. This chain joins TRBV28 and TRBJ2-7, with 10 bases that match TRBD1. Germline loops: CDR1 MDHEN, CDR2 SYDVKM. The CDR3 spans 16 residues. V was clipped by 4 bases and J by 2 bases; unmatched bases: 8. The CDR3 reads CASSSHGTGDPYEQYL. The CDR3 DNA is TGTGCCAGCAGTTCTCATGGGACAGGGGACCCCTACGAGCAGTACCTC.

The chain combines TRBV19 with TRBJ2-3, with TRBD1 matching 9 bases. This CDR3 spans 15 amino acids. V trimming: 6 bases; J trimming: 3 bases; junction bases outside the gene matches: 7. Germline V gene lookup returns CDR1 LNHDA and CDR2 SQIVND (reference sequence). The CDR3 bases are TGTGCCAGTAGCGTACAGGGGGCTAGAACAGATACGCAGTATTTT. Translated, it gives CASSVQGARTDTQYF. Looking up the rest from reference TRBV19 and TRBJ2-3 gives the full variable domain: DGGITQSPKYLFRKEGQNVTLSCEQNLNHDAMYWYRQDPGQGLRLIYYSQIVNDFQKGDIAEGYSVSREKKESFPLTVTSAQKNPTAFYLCASSVQGARTDTQYFGPGTRLTVL.

The chain combines TRBV19 with TRBJ2-5, with TRBD2 matching over 8 bases. The CDR3 is made up of 13 amino acids. Germline V gives CDR1 LNHDA, CDR2 SQIVND (reference sequence). V was clipped by 5 bases and J by 4 bases; unmatched bases: 3. The CDR3 reads CASSPGLGETQYF. Written as DNA, the CDR3 is TGTGCCAGTAGTCCGGGACTAGGAGAGACCCAGTACTTC. The variable domain in full, with the rest retrieved from reference TRBV19 and TRBJ2-5, is DGGITQSPKYLFRKEGQNVTLSCEQNLNHDAMYWYRQDPGQGLRLIYYSQIVNDFQKGDIAEGYSVSREKKESFPLTVTSAQKNPTAFYLCASSPGLGETQYFGPGTRLLVL.

This chain uses TRBV10-3 with TRBJ2-2; D possibly corresponds to TRBD2 (7 bases). The CDR3 consists of 15 residues. The V and J ends lost 2 bases and 4 bases respectively, with 11 bases between them. Germline lookup yields CDR1 ENHRY and CDR2 SYGVKD. CDR3 loop: CAISETGGPTGELFF. The CDR3 nucleotides read TGTGCCATCAGTGAGACCGGGGGGCCCACCGGGGAGCTGTTTTTT.

This clonotype came up a few times. This chain uses TRBV12-3 or TRBV12-4 with TRBJ2-5; D remains ambiguous. The CDR3 has 12 residues. The germline V and J ends were trimmed by 0 bases and 4 bases, with 3 bases remaining between them. The CDR3 DNA follows: TGTGCCAGCAGTTTAGCGAGAGAGACCCAGTACTTC. Residues: CASSLARETQYF.

The chain combines TRBV9 with TRBJ2-3, with 7 bases fitting TRBD1. With V trimmed by 4 bases and J by 2 bases, 7 bases remained unmatched. Germline V gene data show CDR1 as SGDLS and CDR2 as YYNGEE. CDR3 size: 15 residues. In nucleotides, the CDR3 is TGTGCCAGCAGCCCGGACAGGTATTACACAGATACGCAGTATTTT. Translated, it gives CASSPDRYYTDTQYF. Variable domain in full (rest from reference TRBV9 and TRBJ2-3): DSGVTQTPKHLITATGQRVTLRCSPRSGDLSVYWYQQSLDQGLQFLIQYYNGEERAKGNILERFSAQQFPDLHSELNLSSLELGDSALYFCASSPDRYYTDTQYFGPGTRLTVL.

The V and J genes are TRBV7-2 and TRBJ2-5, with TRBD1 matching over 7 bases. Trimming cost V 5 bases and J 5 bases; bases outside gene matches: 11. The CDR3 loop spans 15 amino acids. Germline-derived CDR1 and CDR2 are SGHTA and FQGNSA. CDR3 in amino acids: CASSDPGQLKETQYF. The CDR3 DNA reads TGTGCCAGCAGCGACCCGGGACAGTTAAAGGAGACCCAGTACTTC.

This sequence joins TRBV5-1 and TRBJ1-2; 8 bases fit TRBD1. This CDR3 is 13 amino acids long. The V segment lost 0 bases and the J segment 10 bases; nucleotides outside the gene matches: 5. Germline V gives CDR1 SGHRS, CDR2 YFSETQ. In DNA, the CDR3 is TGCGCCAGCAGCTTGGACAGGGGGAGCGTCTACACCTTC. It yields the protein CASSLDRGSVYTF.

The chain joins TRBV2 to TRBJ2-7; 8 bases are shared with TRBD2. The germline gives CDR1 SNHLY, CDR2 FYNNEI. J gave up 2 bases and V 9 bases, and 9 bases lay outside the gene matches. The CDR3 is 14 residues long. As DNA, the CDR3 is TGTGCCAGGGGGGGCCAGCGGGGGCCCTACGAGCAGTACTTC. Protein sequence: CARGGQRGPYEQYF.

This chain links TRBV29-1 with TRBJ2-7, with 7 bases lining up with TRBD1. The CDR3 is made up of 13 amino acids. J gave up 0 bases and V 5 bases, and 4 bases lay outside the gene matches. Germline CDR1 reads SQVTM; CDR2 reads ANQGSEA. The CDR3 DNA sequence: TGCAGCGTTATTACAGGGGACTCCTACGAGCAGTACTTC. It encodes CSVITGDSYEQYF.

V usage is TRBV5-6 and J usage is TRBJ2-7, with D possibly matching TRBD1 (6 bases). From germline, CDR1 is SGHDT and CDR2 YYEEEE. The CDR3 is made up of 15 amino acids. The V end lost 0 bases, the J end lost 3 bases, and 13 bases lay between the germline ends. The CDR3 protein is CASSLGAGVHYEQYF. DNA of the CDR3: TGTGCCAGCAGCTTGGGGGCAGGGGTTCACTACGAGCAGTACTTC.

The chain carries TRBV29-1 and TRBJ2-1; D uncertain. The V gene lost 8 bases and the J gene lost 4 bases, with 12 bases spanning the gap. The CDR3 loop spans 12 amino acids. Germline values: CDR1 SQVTM, CDR2 ANQGSEA. The CDR3 loop reads CSSQTEYNEQFF. In DNA form, the CDR3 reads TGCAGCTCGCAGACTGAATACAATGAGCAGTTCTTC.

V is TRBV11-3 and J is TRBJ2-7, with D perhaps TRBD2 (7 bases). Germline CDR1 is SGHNT and CDR2 is YENEEA. The CDR3 is made up of 13 amino acids. V lost 5 bases, J lost 4 bases, and 12 bases lay in between. DNA of the CDR3: TGTGCCAGCAGCCACCGGGGGGCTTACGAGCAGTACTTC. Encoded protein: CASSHRGAYEQYF.

The rearrangement links TRBV28 to TRBJ1-1, with 7 bases fitting TRBD1. The CDR3 loop spans 12 amino acids. Germline V gene data show CDR1 as MDHEN and CDR2 as SYDVKM. The chain's CDR3 is CASEGANTEAFF. The CDR3 nucleotides are TGTGCTTCGGAGGGGGCTAACACTGAAGCTTTCTTT.